The 13 T cell receptor beta chains below all came from one sample that was sequenced in a study of shared clonotypes between healthy human individuals. Naive CD8 cells, CD45RO-negative and positively selected for CCR7, excluded terminally differentiated effector memory CD45RA+ cells. The table came from immunoSEQ multiplex PCR; TCRdb's copy has only in-frame clones and leaves some out. The sample records hundreds of thousands of clones, about 91% being singletons. Sample: naive CD8+ T cells sorted from blood. Receptors were obtained from a man aged 25-45 years in good health.

V gene TRBV2 combines with J gene TRBJ2-5; the D gene is possibly TRBD2 (6 bases). The CDR3 sequence is 16 residues long. Deletions cut 0 bases from V and 2 bases from J, with 13 bases between. Per germline, CDR1 SNHLY and CDR2 FYNNEI. CDR3 residues: CASSEAMTRGQETQYF. Written as DNA, the CDR3 is TGTGCCAGCAGTGAAGCCATGACTCGGGGGCAAGAGACCCAGTACTTC.

The DNA of the CDR3 is TGCGCCAGCAGCCAAGATTCACAGGGGGCGCACACTGAAGCTTTCTTT. Amino acid sequence: CASSQDSQGAHTEAFF. This chain connects TRBV4-3 to TRBJ1-1, with TRBD1 matching over 9 bases. The CDR3 length is 16 residues. The V segment lost 0 bases and the J segment 3 bases; nucleotides outside the gene matches: 5. The germline gives CDR1 LGHNA, CDR2 YSLEER.

This chain connects TRBV7-9 to TRBJ2-3; 10 bases line up with TRBD2. CDR1 and CDR2 from the germline V gene are SEHNR and FQNEAQ (reference sequence). This CDR3 has 15 residues. The junction had 11 bases not matched to a gene; V was cut back by 6 bases and J by 8 bases. The CDR3 region has the DNA TGTGCCAGCAGTTCACTAGCGGGATTGGGCGGTACGCAGTATTTT. This gives the protein CASSSLAGLGGTQYF.

CDR3 loop: CASSFGGTGELFF. CDR3 bases: TGTGCCAGCAGTTTCGGAGGGACCGGGGAGCTGTTTTTT. The chain carries TRBV7-3 and TRBJ2-2; TRBD2 is a possible D gene (6 bases). The CDR3 runs 13 residues. The germline CDR1 and CDR2 sequences are SGHTA and FQGTGA. Trimming shortened V by 6 bases and J by 5 bases, and 10 bases separated the two germline ends.

The chain couples TRBV9 to TRBJ1-4; 8 nucleotides match TRBD1. Germline values: CDR1 SGDLS, CDR2 YYNGEE. V gave up 3 bases and J gave up 4 bases; unmatched junction bases: 8. The CDR3 is made up of 16 amino acids. The CDR3 loop is CASSAKTGAINEKLFF. The CDR3 DNA is TGTGCCAGCAGCGCTAAGACAGGGGCTATTAATGAAAAACTGTTTTTT.

The chain joins TRBV4-1 to TRBJ2-7; 7 bases line up with TRBD1. The germline gives CDR1 MGHRA, CDR2 YSYEKL. This CDR3 spans 15 amino acids. V lost 2 bases, J lost 4 bases, and 8 bases stayed unmatched. The CDR3: CASSQTRDSDYEQYF. In DNA, the CDR3 is TGCGCCAGCAGCCAAACTCGGGACAGCGATTACGAGCAGTACTTC.

V gene TRBV20-1 combines with J gene TRBJ2-1; possibly TRBD1 for D (5 bases). Trimming took off 6 bases at V and 8 bases at J, with 11 bases between the two ends. This CDR3 has 11 residues. Per germline, CDR1 DFQATT and CDR2 SNEGSKA (reference sequence). For the CDR3, the DNA is TGCAGTGCCCGTAGGGGTCATGAGCAGTTCTTC. This codes for CSARRGHEQFF.

The V and J genes are TRBV28 and TRBJ1-2, with D possibly being TRBD1 (5 bases). The germline V gene encodes CDR1 MDHEN and CDR2 SYDVKM. The CDR3 totals 13 residues. V was cut by 8 bases and J by 8 bases, with 18 bases left in between. CDR3 sequence: CASSGGPGVGYTF. The CDR3 nucleotides read TGTGCCAGCTCGGGTGGCCCGGGGGTGGGCTACACCTTC.

V usage is TRBV11-2 and J usage is TRBJ2-1; D gene unclear. V was cut by 4 bases and J by 4 bases, with 5 bases left in between. CDR1 SGHAT and CDR2 FQNNGV come from the germline V gene. The CDR3 contains 12 residues. The CDR3: CASSWSYNEQFF. CDR3 sequence (DNA): TGTGCCAGCAGCTGGAGTTACAATGAGCAGTTCTTC.

The V and J genes are TRBV28 and TRBJ1-2; possibly TRBD1 for D (6 bases). The CDR3 is 15 amino acids. Trimming took 6 bases from V and 4 from J, leaving 18 bases between them. CDR1 MDHEN and CDR2 SYDVKM come from the germline V gene. In DNA, the CDR3 is TGTGCCAGCAGGAAGGGGACATCACTCCGCTATGGCTACACCTTC. Translation gives CASRKGTSLRYGYTF.

Here the CDR3 reads CSVVEQGSETQYF. Written as DNA, the CDR3 is TGCAGCGTTGTGGAACAGGGGTCGGAGACCCAGTACTTC. The chain is built from TRBV29-1 and TRBJ2-5; the match to TRBD1 covers 7 bases. This CDR3 spans 13 amino acids. The junction had 7 bases not matched to a gene; V was cut back by 4 bases and J by 5 bases. Germline V lookup: CDR1 SQVTM, CDR2 ANQGSEA. Together with reference TRBV29-1 and TRBJ2-5, the CDR3 gives the full variable domain: SAVISQKPSRDICQRGTSLTIQCQVDSQVTMMFWYRQQPGQSLTLIATANQGSEATYESGFVIDKFPISRPNLTFSTLTVSNMSPEDSSIYLCSVVEQGSETQYFGPGTRLLVL.

The chain recombines TRBV12-5 with TRBJ1-2; D is uncertain. V was trimmed by 3 bases and J by 6 bases, leaving 11 bases between them. Germline V CDR1 and CDR2: LGHNT, FRNRAP. The CDR3 contains 13 residues. The CDR3 loop reads CASGFNFVDGYTF. The CDR3 nucleotides are TGTGCTAGTGGTTTTAATTTTGTCGATGGCTACACCTTC.

The chain employs TRBV28 and TRBJ1-1; D gene ambiguous. This CDR3 region has 14 residues. Germline assignment: CDR1 MDHEN and CDR2 SYDVKM. Trimming took off 2 bases at V and 3 bases at J, with 10 bases between the two ends. CDR3 sequence reads: CASSLQLADTEAFF. DNA of the CDR3: TGTGCCAGCAGTTTACAGCTGGCAGACACTGAAGCTTTCTTT.